A selection of T cell receptor beta chains follows, all from one sample in a study of early T cells in non-severe SARS-CoV-2 infection. From the 5' RACE reads, TCRdb called clonotypes with MiXCR, one entry per CDR3 protein. This sample has nearly 95,000 distinct CDR3 sequences, with about 15% found just once. This sample comprised whole blood, obtained at baseline. The source is an adult who was a healthcare worker with PCR-confirmed SARS-CoV-2 infection or an uninfected control (not recorded which). The CDR3 runs from the conserved cysteine through the conserved F or W. D genes are given only for firm matches. A row's size may be missing; if present it is once, few, many or a size class.

J gene,clone size,V gene,D gene,CDR3 DNA,CDR3 protein
TRBJ2-1,NA,TRBV28,TRBD2,TGTGCCAGCAGTTTATATGGGACTAGCGGGAGGGTTGGGTACAATGAGCAGTTCTTC,CASSLYGTSGRVGYNEQFF
TRBJ1-2,many,TRBV27,NA,TGTGCCAGCAGTTTAGGGATCGGGGACGGCTACACCTTC,CASSLGIGDGYTF
TRBJ2-1,few,TRBV7-9,NA,TGTGCCAGCAGCCTCCGCGGGACAGACAATGAGCAGTTCTTC,CASSLRGTDNEQFF
TRBJ2-7,NA,TRBV5-1,NA,TGCGCCAGCAGCTTGGAGGCTAGCCGTTTCTCCTACGAGCAGTACTTC,CASSLEASRFSYEQYF
TRBJ2-1,NA,TRBV12-3/TRBV12-4,NA,TGTGCCAGCAGTCCCCCCCAGGATGAGCAGTTCTTC,CASSPPQDEQFF
TRBJ2-3,few,TRBV20-1,TRBD2,TGCAGTGGAGGGGACTACCTGGGTACGCAGTATTTT,CSGGDYLGTQYF
TRBJ2-1,few,TRBV20-1,NA,TGCAGTGCTAGAGATTATCTGCATGAGCAGTTCTTC,CSARDYLHEQFF
TRBJ1-4,NA,TRBV11-2,NA,TGTGCCAGCAGGACGGTACAAAATGAAAAACTGTTTTTT,CASRTVQNEKLFF
TRBJ1-1,NA,TRBV4-1,NA,TGCGCCAGCAGCCAATCCGGTGGCACTGAAGCTTTCTTT,CASSQSGGTEAFF
TRBJ1-6,few,TRBV28,NA,TGTGCCAGCAGCCCCTTCGGGGGCTACTCCTATAATTCACCCCTCCACTTT,CASSPFGGYSYNSPLHF
TRBJ2-3,NA,TRBV27,NA,TGTGCCACCCAAATACGGGGTTCAAATACGCAGTATTTT,CATQIRGSNTQYF
TRBJ2-5,NA,TRBV27,NA,TGTGCCAGCAGTTTACTGGACGGGAGAGGAGAGACCCAGTACTTC,CASSLLDGRGETQYF
TRBJ2-7,few,TRBV29-1,NA,TGCAGCGTTGATGGGACGAACGAGCAGTACTTC,CSVDGTNEQYF
TRBJ2-4,many,TRBV29-1,NA,TGCAGCGTCATAGCTGGGAACATTCAGTACTTC,CSVIAGNIQYF
TRBJ1-1,few,TRBV20-1,NA,TGCAGTCCTAGGACGGCTTTGAACACTGAAGCTTTCTTT,CSPRTALNTEAFF
TRBJ2-3,few,TRBV12-3/TRBV12-4,NA,TGTGCCAGCACTCGCCCCCCCACTAGGGATACGCAGTATTTT,CASTRPPTRDTQYF
TRBJ2-6,NA,TRBV4-2,TRBD1,TGTGCCAGCAGCCAAGCTGGCGGACAGGGACGGGCCAACGTCCTGACTTTC,CASSQAGGQGRANVLTF
TRBJ2-1,many,TRBV29-1,NA,TGCAGCGTTGCTGGGGGGCGGGTATCGGAGCAGTTCTTC,CSVAGGRVSEQFF
TRBJ2-7,few,TRBV20-1,NA,TGCAGTGCTAATCAGCCGGGTAGCTACGATGGGCAGTACTTC,CSANQPGSYDGQYF
TRBJ2-7,NA,TRBV6-5,NA,TGTGCCAGCAGTTACTCAGGGGCCTACGAGCAGTACTTC,CASSYSGAYEQYF
TRBJ1-4,NA,TRBV28,NA,TGTGCCAGCAGTTACGACAACGAAAAACTGTTTTTT,CASSYDNEKLFF
TRBJ2-2,NA,TRBV12-3/TRBV12-4,NA,TGTGCCAGCAGGACCACTAGGTTCGCCGGGGAGCTGTTTTTT,CASRTTRFAGELFF
TRBJ1-5,few,TRBV5-1,NA,TGCGCCAGCAGCCCGGACGGGGAACGAATGGAGCCCCAGCATTTT,CASSPDGERMEPQHF
TRBJ2-7,once,TRBV14,TRBD1,TGTGCCAGCGGGACAGGGGTCTACGAGCAGTACTTC,CASGTGVYEQYF
TRBJ1-1,many,TRBV28,TRBD1,TGTGCCAGTACGCGCGACAGGGATAACACTGAAGCTTTCTTT,CASTRDRDNTEAFF
TRBJ2-7,few,TRBV28,NA,TGTGCCAGCAGGGGGACCGACGCCTACGAGCAGTACTTC,CASRGTDAYEQYF
TRBJ2-7,few,TRBV10-3,TRBD1,TGTGCCACCACAGACAGGGTCTCCTACGAGCAGTACTTC,CATTDRVSYEQYF
TRBJ2-1,NA,TRBV7-9,NA,TGTGCCAGCAGCGGATCCGCGCGCGAGGAGCAGTTCTTC,CASSGSAREEQFF
TRBJ2-3,NA,TRBV5-1,NA,TGCGCCAGCAGCTTGATTGGCAGACACACAGATACGCAGTATTTT,CASSLIGRHTDTQYF
TRBJ1-4,NA,TRBV12-3/TRBV12-4,NA,TGTGCCAGCAGCGAACAGGGTAATGAAAAACTGTTTTTT,CASSEQGNEKLFF
TRBJ1-3,few,TRBV7-9,NA,TGTGCCAGCAGCTTATCAGGGGCCGGTAACACCATATATTTT,CASSLSGAGNTIYF
TRBJ2-7,NA,TRBV11-2,NA,TGTGCCAGCAGCTTAGCACACCTAAGCTACGAGCAGTACTTC,CASSLAHLSYEQYF
TRBJ2-1,many,TRBV6-4,TRBD2,TGTGCCAGCAGTGAACTAGCGGGAGGGGGTGAGCAGTTCTTC,CASSELAGGGEQFF
TRBJ1-6,few,TRBV7-9,NA,TGTGCCAGCAGGCCTACGGGGTCGGGATCACCCCTCCACTTT,CASRPTGSGSPLHF
TRBJ1-5,few,TRBV20-1,NA,TGCAGTGCCCCTAGAGATAGCAATCAGCCCCAGCATTTT,CSAPRDSNQPQHF
TRBJ2-3,NA,TRBV28,NA,TGTGCCAGCAGTCAGGCGGTGGATACGCAGTATTTT,CASSQAVDTQYF
TRBJ2-2,NA,TRBV18,NA,TGTGCCAGCTCACCAAACCTCCCTGACACCGGGGAGCTGTTTTTT,CASSPNLPDTGELFF
TRBJ1-1,many,TRBV28,TRBD1,TGTGCCAGCGGGCCGACAGGGGTCACTGAAGCTTTCTTT,CASGPTGVTEAFF
TRBJ1-1,NA,TRBV11-2,NA,TGTGCCAGCAGCTTGGGGCGGATTATGAACACTGAAGCTTTCTTT,CASSLGRIMNTEAFF
TRBJ2-1,NA,TRBV29-1,TRBD2,TGCAGCGCCCGGGGGGGTGACGCGAATGAGCAGTTCTTC,CSARGGDANEQFF
TRBJ2-7,NA,TRBV4-3,NA,TGCGCCAGCAGCCTAAATCGGCCCTCCTACGAGCAGTACTTC,CASSLNRPSYEQYF
TRBJ2-7,few,TRBV27,TRBD2,TGTGCCAGCAGTTTTCGCGGCGAGGGGACTAGCGGGAGGCCCCACGAGCAGTACTTC,CASSFRGEGTSGRPHEQYF
TRBJ2-3,NA,TRBV7-2,TRBD1,TGTGCCAGCAGCTTCAGGGGGTCGGGCACAGATACGCAGTATTTT,CASSFRGSGTDTQYF
TRBJ2-1,few,TRBV2,NA,TGTGCCAGCAGTCCGCCCGGGATCAATGAGCAGTTCTTC,CASSPPGINEQFF
TRBJ2-7,NA,TRBV7-9,NA,TGTGCCAGCAGCCCTTACACCTCCTACGAGCAGTACTTC,CASSPYTSYEQYF
TRBJ2-5,NA,TRBV18,TRBD2,TGTGCCAGCCGTTCTAGCGGGAGAGAGACCCAGTACTTC,CASRSSGRETQYF
TRBJ2-1,many,TRBV27,NA,TGTGCCAGCAGTCTCCTCCCCCACTGGGAGCCGTTCTTC,CASSLLPHWEPFF
TRBJ2-1,many,TRBV12-3/TRBV12-4,NA,TGTGCCAGCAGTTTGTCGCAGGGGTACAATGAGCAGTTCTTC,CASSLSQGYNEQFF